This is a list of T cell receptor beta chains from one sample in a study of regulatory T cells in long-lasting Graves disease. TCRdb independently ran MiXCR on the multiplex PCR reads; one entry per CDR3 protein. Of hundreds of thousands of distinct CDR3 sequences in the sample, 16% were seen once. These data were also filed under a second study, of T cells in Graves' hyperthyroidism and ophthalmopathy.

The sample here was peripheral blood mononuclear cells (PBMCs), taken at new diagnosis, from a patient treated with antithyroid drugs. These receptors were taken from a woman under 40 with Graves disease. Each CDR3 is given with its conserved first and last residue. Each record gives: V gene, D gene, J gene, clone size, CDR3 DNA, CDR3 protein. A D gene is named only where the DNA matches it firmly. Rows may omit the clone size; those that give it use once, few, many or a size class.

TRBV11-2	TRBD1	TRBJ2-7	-	TGTGCCAGCAGCTTAGATGATTGGGGGACAGGACCTACCTACGAGCAGCACTTC	CASSLDDWGTGPTYEQHF
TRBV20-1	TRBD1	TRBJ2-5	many	TGCAGTGCTACAGGGGGAGCACAAGAGACCCAGTACTTC	CSATGGAQETQYF
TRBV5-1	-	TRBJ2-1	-	TGCGCCAGCAGCTCAACACAGGGTCCTAAGAGCAATGAGCAGCTCTTC	CASSSTQGPKSNEQLF
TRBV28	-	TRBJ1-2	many	TGTGCCAGCAGTTTAGGGTTGTTGTCTGGCTACACCTTC	CASSLGLLSGYTF
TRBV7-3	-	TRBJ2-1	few	TGTGCCAGCAGCTCCCGGGTCTTGAGCTCCTACAATGAGCAGTTCTTC	CASSSRVLSSYNEQFF
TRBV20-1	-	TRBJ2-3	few	TGCAGTGCTCCTGATAGCCGGGTGGGCACAGATACGCAGTATTTT	CSAPDSRVGTDTQYF
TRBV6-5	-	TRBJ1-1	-	TGTGCCAGCAGTTCCGTCACTCGTGGGGGCAGGTTGGACACTGAAGCTTTCTTT	CASSSVTRGGRLDTEAFF
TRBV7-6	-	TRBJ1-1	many	TGTGCCAGCAGCTTAGGATGGGAGAGGAACACTGAAGCTTTCTTT	CASSLGWERNTEAFF
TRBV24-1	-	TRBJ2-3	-	TGTGCCACCAGCGGGGGCGGGGATACGCAGTATTTT	CATSGGGDTQYF
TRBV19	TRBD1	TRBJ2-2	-	TGTGCCAGTAGTCTGGACAGGGGGCCTTACACCGGGGAGCTGTTTTTT	CASSLDRGPYTGELFF
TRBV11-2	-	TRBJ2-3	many	TGTGCCAGCAGCTTAGATCTCCGCACAGATACGCAGTATTTT	CASSLDLRTDTQYF
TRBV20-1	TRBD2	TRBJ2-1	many	TGCAGTGCTAGAGTCCCCTTACGGCGGGAGGGCCTCAATGAGCAGTTCTTC	CSARVPLRREGLNEQFF
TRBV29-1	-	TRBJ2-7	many	TGCAGCGTTGTCACCGGGACGGGCCTTTACGAGCAGTACTTC	CSVVTGTGLYEQYF
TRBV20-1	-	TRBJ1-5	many	TGCAGTGCTAGAGATACCTCCCTATCGGGTCAGCCCCAGCATTTT	CSARDTSLSGQPQHF
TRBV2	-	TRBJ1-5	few	TGTGCCAGCAGTGCGACGCAGTTGCCCAATCAGCCCCAGCATTTT	CASSATQLPNQPQHF
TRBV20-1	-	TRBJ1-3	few	TGCAGTGCTGTCACCGGGACGGCTGGAAACACCATATATTTT	CSAVTGTAGNTIYF
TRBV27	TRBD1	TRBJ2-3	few	TGTGCCAGCAGGAGACCGACAGGGACAAGCACAGATACGCAGTATTTT	CASRRPTGTSTDTQYF
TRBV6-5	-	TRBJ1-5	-	TGTGCCAGCAGTTACTCGACACCGGAGAGGGGCAATCAGCCCCAGCATTTT	CASSYSTPERGNQPQHF
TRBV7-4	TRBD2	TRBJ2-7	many	TGTGCCAGCAGCTTAGTGCCTAGCGGAATCTACGAGCAGTACTTC	CASSLVPSGIYEQYF
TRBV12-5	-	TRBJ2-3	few	TGTGCTAGTGGTTACGAGGGTTACACAGATACGCAGTATTTT	CASGYEGYTDTQYF
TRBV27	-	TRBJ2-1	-	TGTGCCAGCACCGAGACAGGAGGGGATGAGCAGTTCTTC	CASTETGGDEQFF
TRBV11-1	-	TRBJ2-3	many	TGTGCCAGCATTCGGGGGAGACATTACACAGATACGCAGTATTTT	CASIRGRHYTDTQYF
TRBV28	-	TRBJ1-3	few	TGTGCCAGCAGTTTAATTGGGGGCGCGGGTAACACCATATATTTT	CASSLIGGAGNTIYF
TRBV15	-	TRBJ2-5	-	TGTGCCACCAGCGCCGGGAGAGGCGTCGGTACCAAAGAGACCCAGTACTTC	CATSAGRGVGTKETQYF
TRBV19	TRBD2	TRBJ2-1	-	TGTGCCAGTACCGAGAGGTTAGCGGGAGAATTGTGGTACAATGAGCAGTTCTTC	CASTERLAGELWYNEQFF
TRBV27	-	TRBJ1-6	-	TGTGCCAGCAGTATTGAGACTGATTCACCCCTCCACTTT	CASSIETDSPLHF
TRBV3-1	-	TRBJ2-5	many	TGTGCCAGCAGCCAGTCAGAGACCCAGTACTTC	CASSQSETQYF